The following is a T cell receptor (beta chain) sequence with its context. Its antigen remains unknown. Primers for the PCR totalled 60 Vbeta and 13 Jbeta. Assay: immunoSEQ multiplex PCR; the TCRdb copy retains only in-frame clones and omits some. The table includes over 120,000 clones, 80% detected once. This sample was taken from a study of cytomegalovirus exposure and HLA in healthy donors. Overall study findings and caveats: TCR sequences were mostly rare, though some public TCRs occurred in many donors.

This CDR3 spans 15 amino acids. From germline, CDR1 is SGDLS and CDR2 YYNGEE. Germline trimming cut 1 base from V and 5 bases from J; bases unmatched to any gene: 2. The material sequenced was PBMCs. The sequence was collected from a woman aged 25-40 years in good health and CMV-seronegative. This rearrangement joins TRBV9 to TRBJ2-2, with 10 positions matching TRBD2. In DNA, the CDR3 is TGTGCCAGCAGCGTACTAGCGGGAGTAACCGGGGAGCTGTTTTTT. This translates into CASSVLAGVTGELFF.